Reported below is one T cell receptor beta chain. Measured with immunoSEQ multiplex PCR; TCRdb has only the in-frame clones, and not every one. The profile covers 150,000 to 200,000 clones, with about 92% appearing a single time and just over 1.4% taken by the ten largest. This sample was included in a study of control samples from healthy donors and cancer patients. V lost 5 bases, J lost 0 bases, and 4 bases stayed unmatched. The CDR3 spans 14 residues. CDR1 is SEHNR and CDR2 is FQNEAQ in the germline V gene (reference sequence). This chain links TRBV7-9 with TRBJ2-7, with 7 bases that match TRBD2. The clonotype comes from a man aged 25 to 45 in good health. Sequences were obtained from blood. The CDR3, as DNA: TGTGCCAGCAGCCCCAGCGGGGTCTCCTACGAGCAGTACTTC. Its protein is CASSPSGVSYEQYF.